This TCR beta chain was recorded in a study of blood T cell repertoires in COVID-19. On the study more broadly: PBMCs, B-cell-depleted T cells, or T cells were the source of the cDNA or gDNA that made up the material.

TCRdb keeps only in-frame clones here, not all; method: immunoSEQ multiplex PCR. The table records about 300,000 clones, 80% to 90% of them present only once. The CDR3 runs 14 residues. Trimming removed 7 bases from V and 0 bases from J, with 12 bases in between. Germline CDR1 SEHNR, CDR2 FQNEAQ (reference sequence). This clone was counted many times. Individuals aged about 18 to 90 years were recruited from about two dozen US areas. Membership in each cohort depended on participant-reported clinical history. Recovered Cohort 3 donors showed two negative PCRs, clearance, or symptom resolution. The sequenced sample was PBMCs or T cells enriched from blood (not recorded which). The chain uses TRBV7-9 and TRBJ1-1; no firm D call. This receptor was identified in a man younger than 40 who had recovered from COVID-19. CDR3 nucleotides: TGTGCCAGCACCGTCACCGGGGTGAACACTGAAGCTTTCTTT. Translating gives CASTVTGVNTEAFF.